This T cell receptor beta chain was found in a study of Graves' ophthalmopathy and Graves' hyperthyroidism. General observations from the study: Cross-validated, the 13-signature model showed 87.88%/81.08% sensitivity/specificity, and 80%/75% in the test set. Most expanded clonotypes from thyroid (those above 0.001 frequency) were also found in blood.

In this sample, this clonotype turned up many times. Its antigen is undetermined. Trimming took 4 bases from V and 5 from J, leaving 15 bases between them. The germline CDR1 and CDR2 sequences are LNHDA and SQIVND (reference sequence). The CDR3 sequence is 15 residues long. RNA transcripts yielded amplified TCR beta CDR3 regions. A first-round RT-PCR used HTBI primers, followed by a second-round multiplex PCR. TCRdb used MiXCR to reprocess the multiplex PCR reads, holding one entry per CDR3 protein. The data hold roughly 500,000 distinct CDR3 sequences, with under 15% observed a single time. Ophthalmopathy-affected donors exhibited moderate-to-severe activity, CAS ≥3, NOSPECS ≥4, and duration under 3 months.

The TCR originated in a woman aged 30 to 39 with Graves' ophthalmopathy. The chain employs TRBV19 and TRBJ1-5, with unresolved D. The sequenced sample was blood. The CDR3 region has the DNA TGTGCCAGTAGTAGCGAGGCTGGGTGGGATCAGCCCCAGCATTTT. Translated, it gives CASSSEAGWDQPQHF.